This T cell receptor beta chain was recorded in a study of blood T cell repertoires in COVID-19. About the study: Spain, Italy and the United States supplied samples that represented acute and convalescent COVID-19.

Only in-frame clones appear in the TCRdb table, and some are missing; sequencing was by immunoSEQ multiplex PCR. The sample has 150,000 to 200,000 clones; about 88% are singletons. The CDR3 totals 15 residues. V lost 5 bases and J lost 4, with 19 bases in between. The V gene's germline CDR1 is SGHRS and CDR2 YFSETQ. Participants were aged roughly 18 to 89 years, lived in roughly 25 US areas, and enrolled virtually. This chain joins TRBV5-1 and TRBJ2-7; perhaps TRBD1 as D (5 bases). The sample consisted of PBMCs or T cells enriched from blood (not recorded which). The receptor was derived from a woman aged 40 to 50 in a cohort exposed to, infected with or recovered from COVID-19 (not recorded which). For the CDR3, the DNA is TGCGCCAGCAGTCCCGGTTCAGGGCCAGGATACGAGCAGTACTTC. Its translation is CASSPGSGPGYEQYF.